These T cell receptor beta chains were read from a single sample in a study of T cells in Graves' hyperthyroidism and ophthalmopathy. TCRdb reprocessed the multiplex PCR reads with MiXCR, giving one entry per CDR3 protein. The data show hundreds of thousands of distinct CDR3 sequences, roughly 46% seen once. Sequenced input: peripheral blood or thyroid tissue (not recorded which). Receptors originate from an adult man with Graves' disease, either hyperthyroidism or ophthalmopathy (not recorded which). CDR3s leave out the opening cysteine and the closing phenylalanine or tryptophan.

CDR3: ASSLAGDASGY
V: TRBV5-1

CDR3: ASSLDRGLSNSPLH
V: TRBV7-3

CDR3: AILGQGPYEQY
V: TRBV28

CDR3: ASSLAGTGNQPQH
V: TRBV5-5

CDR3: ASSGGQGTSRTQY
V: TRBV7-8

CDR3: ASSSRDRGENQPQH
V: TRBV12-3/TRBV12-4

CDR3: ASNLATSNQPQH
V: TRBV2

CDR3: ASSLDPAGGPKQETQY
V: TRBV5-8

CDR3: ASSFASQGSETQY
V: TRBV5-1

CDR3: ASSRQGRNSPLH
V: TRBV12-3/TRBV12-4

CDR3: ASSLATNEKLF
V: TRBV7-2

CDR3: ASSFDWVAEQY
V: TRBV7-2

CDR3: ASSFRISDGYT
V: TRBV7-9

CDR3: ATSRTGKDGYT
V: TRBV15

CDR3: ASSAGGGQPQH
V: TRBV9

CDR3: AISDLDSYEQY
V: TRBV10-3

CDR3: SASPGEGSPLH
V: TRBV20-1

CDR3: ASSIWRGSTEAF
V: TRBV19

CDR3: ASSLNLAKDGELF
V: TRBV5-1

CDR3: ASNPRGLNYGYT
V: TRBV12-3/TRBV12-4

CDR3: ASSSTTGYLEAF
V: TRBV7-2

CDR3: ASGPGAGTEAF
V: TRBV12-3/TRBV12-4

CDR3: SASRDPFGYEQY
V: TRBV20-1

CDR3: ASSQDLAGDAYEQY
V: TRBV4-2

CDR3: ASSQGVSNYGYN
V: TRBV4-2

CDR3: ASKAGGIEQY
V: TRBV2